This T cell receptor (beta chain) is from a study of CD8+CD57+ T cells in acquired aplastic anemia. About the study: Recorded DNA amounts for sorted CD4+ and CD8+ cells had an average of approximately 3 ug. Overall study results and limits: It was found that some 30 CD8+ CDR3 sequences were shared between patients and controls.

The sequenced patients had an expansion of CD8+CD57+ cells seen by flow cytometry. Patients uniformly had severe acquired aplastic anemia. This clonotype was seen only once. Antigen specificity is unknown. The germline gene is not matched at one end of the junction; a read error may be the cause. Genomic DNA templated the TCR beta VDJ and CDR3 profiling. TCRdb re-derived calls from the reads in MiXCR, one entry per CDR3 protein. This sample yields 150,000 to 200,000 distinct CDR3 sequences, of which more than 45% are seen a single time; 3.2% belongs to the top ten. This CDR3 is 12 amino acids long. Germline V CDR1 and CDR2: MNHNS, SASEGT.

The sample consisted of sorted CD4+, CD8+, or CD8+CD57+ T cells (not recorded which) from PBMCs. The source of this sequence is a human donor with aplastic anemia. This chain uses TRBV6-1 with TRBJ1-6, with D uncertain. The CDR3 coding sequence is TGTGCCAGCAGCACCGGGAATTCACCCCTCCCCTTT. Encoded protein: CASSTGNSPLPF.